What follows describes a single TCR beta chain. The germline V gene encodes CDR1 SGHVS and CDR2 FNYEAQ. The CDR3 has 13 residues. The ends were cut back, 5 bases at V and 7 bases at J, with 12 bases in the middle. In the original workflow: Researchers report that nucleated cell counts were estimated from reference gene primer amplification. Sequencing used immunoSEQ multiplex PCR; TCRdb keeps in-frame clones, though not all of them. V, J and clone size are those of that table, while D and trimming were read from the DNA. Among 250,000 to 300,000 clones listed, more than 85% were seen once. The entry originates in a study of blood T cell repertoires in COVID-19. Study details: The origin of the acute and convalescent COVID-19 samples was the United States, Italy and Spain. T cells, B-cell-depleted T cells, or PBMCs provided the cDNA or gDNA that served as material.

Seattle researchers signed up patients amid active infection and tracked them longitudinally. Input material: peripheral blood. This chain joins TRBV7-6 and TRBJ2-1; D is uncertain. This receptor was identified in a woman in her 30s with COVID-19, enrolled during active disease. For the CDR3, the DNA is TGTGCCAGCAGCCCCTTCAAGAGGAATGAGCAGTTCTTC. Its translation: CASSPFKRNEQFF.